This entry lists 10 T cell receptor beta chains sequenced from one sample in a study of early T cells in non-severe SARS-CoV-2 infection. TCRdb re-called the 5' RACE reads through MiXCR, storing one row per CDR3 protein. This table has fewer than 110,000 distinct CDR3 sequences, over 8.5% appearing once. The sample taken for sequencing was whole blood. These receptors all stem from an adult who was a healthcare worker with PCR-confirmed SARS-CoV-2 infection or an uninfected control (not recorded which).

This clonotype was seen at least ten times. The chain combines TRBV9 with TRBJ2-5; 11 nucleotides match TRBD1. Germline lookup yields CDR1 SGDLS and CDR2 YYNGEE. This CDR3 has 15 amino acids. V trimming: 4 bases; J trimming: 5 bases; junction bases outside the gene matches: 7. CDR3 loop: CASSPGDRGLETQYF. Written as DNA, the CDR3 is TGTGCCAGCAGCCCAGGGGACAGGGGGTTGGAGACCCAGTACTTC.

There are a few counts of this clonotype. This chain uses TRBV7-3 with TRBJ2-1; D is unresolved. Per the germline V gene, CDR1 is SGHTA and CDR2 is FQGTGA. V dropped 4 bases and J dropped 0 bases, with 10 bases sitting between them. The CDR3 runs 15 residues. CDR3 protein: CASSSVADSYNEQFF. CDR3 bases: TGTGCCAGCAGCTCCGTAGCCGACTCCTACAATGAGCAGTTCTTC. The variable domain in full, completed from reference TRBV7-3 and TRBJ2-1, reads GAGVSQTPSNKVTEKGKYVELRCDPISGHTALYWYRQSLGQGPEFLIYFQGTGAADDSGLPNDRFFAVRPEGSVSTLKIQRTERGDSAVYLCASSSVADSYNEQFFGPGTRLTVL.

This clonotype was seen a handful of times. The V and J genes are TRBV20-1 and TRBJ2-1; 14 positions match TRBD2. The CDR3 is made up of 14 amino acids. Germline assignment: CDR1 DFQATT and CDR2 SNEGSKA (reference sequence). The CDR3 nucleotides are TGCGGACTAGCGGGAGGTCCCACCTACAATGAGCAGTTCTTC. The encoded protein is CGLAGGPTYNEQFF.

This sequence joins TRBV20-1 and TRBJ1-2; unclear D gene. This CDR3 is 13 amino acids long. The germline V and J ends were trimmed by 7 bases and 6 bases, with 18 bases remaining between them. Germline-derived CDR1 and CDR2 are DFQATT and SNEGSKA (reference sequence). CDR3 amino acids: CSVSHGSPDGYTF. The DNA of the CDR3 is TGCAGTGTTAGCCACGGGTCTCCGGATGGCTACACCTTC.

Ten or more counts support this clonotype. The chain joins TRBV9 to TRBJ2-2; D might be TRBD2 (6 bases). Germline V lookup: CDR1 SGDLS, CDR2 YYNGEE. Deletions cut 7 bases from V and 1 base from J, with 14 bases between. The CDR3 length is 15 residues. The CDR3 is CASSLRGLNTGELFF. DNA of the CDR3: TGTGCCAGCTCCCTCCGGGGACTGAACACCGGGGAGCTGTTTTTT.

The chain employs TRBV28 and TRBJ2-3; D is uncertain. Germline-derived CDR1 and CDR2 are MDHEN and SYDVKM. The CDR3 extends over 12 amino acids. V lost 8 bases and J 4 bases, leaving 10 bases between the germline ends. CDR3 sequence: CASGSGPDTQYF. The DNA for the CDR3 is TGTGCCAGCGGATCAGGTCCAGATACGCAGTATTTT.

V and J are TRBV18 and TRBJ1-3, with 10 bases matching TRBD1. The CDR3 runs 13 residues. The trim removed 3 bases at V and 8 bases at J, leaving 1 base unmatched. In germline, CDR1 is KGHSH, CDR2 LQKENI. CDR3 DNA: TGTGCCAGCTCACCGGACAGGGGGGACACCATATATTTT. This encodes CASSPDRGDTIYF.

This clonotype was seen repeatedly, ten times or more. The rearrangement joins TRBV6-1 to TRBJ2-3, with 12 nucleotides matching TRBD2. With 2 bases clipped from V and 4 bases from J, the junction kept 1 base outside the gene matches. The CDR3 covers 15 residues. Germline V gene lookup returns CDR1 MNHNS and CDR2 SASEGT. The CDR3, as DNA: TGTGCCAGCAGTGAACTAGCGGGAGGGCCAGATACGCAGTATTTT. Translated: CASSELAGGPDTQYF.

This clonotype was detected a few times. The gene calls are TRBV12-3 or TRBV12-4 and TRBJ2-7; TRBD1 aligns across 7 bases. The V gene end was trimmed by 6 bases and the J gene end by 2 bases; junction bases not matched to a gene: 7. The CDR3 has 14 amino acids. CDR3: CASSQTGFAYEQYF. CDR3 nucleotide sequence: TGTGCCAGCAGCCAGACAGGGTTCGCCTACGAGCAGTACTTC.

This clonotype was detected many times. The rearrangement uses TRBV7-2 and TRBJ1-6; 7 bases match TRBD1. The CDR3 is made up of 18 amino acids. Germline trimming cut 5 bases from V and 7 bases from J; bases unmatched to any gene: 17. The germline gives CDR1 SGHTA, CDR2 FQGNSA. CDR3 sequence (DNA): TGTGCCAGCAGCCCCCTCCCCCCGTATACAGGGGACAATTCACCCCTCCACTTT. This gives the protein CASSPLPPYTGDNSPLHF.